The 6 T cell receptor beta chains below all came from one sample that was sequenced in a study of cytomegalovirus exposure and HLA in healthy donors. Amplification used 60 Vbeta primers and 13 Jbeta primers. The data were produced by immunoSEQ multiplex PCR, yet TCRdb's version contains in-frame clones alone and is incomplete. The sample data list fewer than 85,000 clones. Sequencing was done on a sample of PBMCs. The source of these receptors is a man aged 25-45 years in good health and CMV-seronegative.

The rearrangement uses TRBV28 and TRBJ2-5; maybe TRBD1 (6 bases). Germline CDR1 MDHEN, CDR2 SYDVKM. Trimming stripped 2 bases from V and 6 bases from J, with 16 bases between. The CDR3 runs 15 residues. CDR3 amino acids: CASSLPVGQGQTQYF. Here the CDR3 DNA reads TGTGCCAGCAGTTTACCGGTTGGGCAGGGGCAGACCCAGTACTTC.

The chain employs TRBV30 and TRBJ1-1; D perhaps matches TRBD1 (6 bases). Germline loops: CDR1 GTSNPN, CDR2 SVGIG (reference sequence). The CDR3 contains 12 residues. CDR3 residues: CAHGAGGAEAFF. The CDR3 region has the DNA TGTGCTCACGGGGCTGGGGGCGCTGAAGCTTTCTTT.

This sequence joins TRBV28 and TRBJ2-3; TRBD2 agrees at 8 bases. The CDR3 has 16 amino acids. Germline CDR1 is MDHEN and CDR2 is SYDVKM. The J segment lost 2 bases and the V segment lost 5 bases, leaving 9 bases of the junction unmatched. The CDR3 sequence is CASSQEQAGDTDTQYF. CDR3 coding DNA: TGTGCCAGCAGTCAAGAACAAGCGGGGGACACAGATACGCAGTATTTT.

This chain uses TRBV5-1 with TRBJ2-5; possibly TRBD1 for D (6 bases). The DNA end lines up better with TRBJ2-7; the J call may be wrong. CDR1 and CDR2 (germline): SGHRS, YFSETQ. This CDR3 spans 13 amino acids. The CDR3 DNA follows: TGCGCCAGCAGTGTGGGACACTCCTACGAGCAGTACTTC. The encoded protein is CASSVGHSYEQYF.

The chain employs TRBV2 and TRBJ2-3; 15 bases fit TRBD2. The V gene's germline CDR1 is SNHLY and CDR2 FYNNEI. The CDR3 is 17 amino acids. With V trimmed by 6 bases and J by 4 bases, 8 bases remained unmatched. The CDR3, as DNA: TGTGCCAGCAGGGCGGGACTAGCGGGAGGAGGGGCAGATACGCAGTATTTT. Amino acids: CASRAGLAGGGADTQYF.

The V and J genes are TRBV27 and TRBJ2-7; 8 bases agree with TRBD2. The CDR3 is 17 amino acids. Germline V gene data show CDR1 as MNHEY and CDR2 as SMNVEV (reference sequence). The trim removed 5 bases at V and 6 bases at J, leaving 18 bases unmatched. CDR3 amino acids: CASSPYPAGDFPLEQYF. The CDR3, as DNA: TGTGCCAGCAGTCCTTACCCAGCGGGAGATTTTCCTCTCGAGCAGTACTTC.